The T cell receptor beta chain under discussion was sequenced for a study of cytomegalovirus exposure and HLA in healthy donors. This PCR relied on a set of 60 Vbeta primers and 13 Jbeta primers. Sequencing was performed with immunoSEQ multiplex PCR; in TCRdb, only in-frame clones are kept and a portion is missing. This table holds approximately 88,000 clones, 50% to 80% found once. Source material: PBMCs. This receptor was obtained from a man aged 55-75 years in good health and CMV-seronegative.

The CDR3 loop reads CASSQAGTLTGELFF. The DNA of the CDR3 is TGTGCCAGCAGCCAGGCGGGAACGCTCACCGGGGAGCTGTTTTTT. The rearrangement joins TRBV4-2 to TRBJ2-2; a weak D match, TRBD2 (6 bases). Per the germline V gene, CDR1 is LGHNA and CDR2 is YNFKEQ. Trimming removed 3 bases at V and 4 bases at J, with 12 bases between. This CDR3 comprises 15 residues.